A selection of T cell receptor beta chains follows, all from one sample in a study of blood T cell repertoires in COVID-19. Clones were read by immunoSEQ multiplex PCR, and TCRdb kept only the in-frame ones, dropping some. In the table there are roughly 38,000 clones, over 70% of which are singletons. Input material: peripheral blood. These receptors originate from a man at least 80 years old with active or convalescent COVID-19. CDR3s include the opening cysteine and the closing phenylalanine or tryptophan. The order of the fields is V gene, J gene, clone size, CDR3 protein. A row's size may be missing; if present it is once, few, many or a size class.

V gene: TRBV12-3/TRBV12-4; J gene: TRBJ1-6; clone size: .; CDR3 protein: CASSLDRNSPLHF
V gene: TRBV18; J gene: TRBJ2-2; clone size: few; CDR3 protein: CASSPGLENTGELFF
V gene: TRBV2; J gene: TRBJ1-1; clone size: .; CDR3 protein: CASSEVRVNTEAFF
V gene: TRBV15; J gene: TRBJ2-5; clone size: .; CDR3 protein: CATSTRGKYQETQYF
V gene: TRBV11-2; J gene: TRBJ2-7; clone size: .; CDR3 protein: CASSRRDKGNYEQYF
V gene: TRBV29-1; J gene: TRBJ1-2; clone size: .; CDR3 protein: CSVILEGGGYGYTF
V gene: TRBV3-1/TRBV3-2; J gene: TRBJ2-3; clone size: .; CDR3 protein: CASSQYRPGGAGTDTQYF
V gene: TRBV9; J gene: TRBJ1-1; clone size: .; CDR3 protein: CASSQGAQTEAFF
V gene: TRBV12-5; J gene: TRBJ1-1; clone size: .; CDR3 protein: CASGSGQGRNTEAFF
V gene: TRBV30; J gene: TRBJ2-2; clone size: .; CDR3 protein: CAWSRGGTGELFF
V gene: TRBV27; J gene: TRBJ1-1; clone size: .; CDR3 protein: CASSRQGAEAFF
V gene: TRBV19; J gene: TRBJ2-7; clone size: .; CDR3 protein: CASSKRTVPYEQYF
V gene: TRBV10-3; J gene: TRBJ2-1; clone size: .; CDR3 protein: CAISALAGDSYNEQFF
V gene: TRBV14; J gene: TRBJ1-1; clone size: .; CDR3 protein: CASSHYRSEAFF
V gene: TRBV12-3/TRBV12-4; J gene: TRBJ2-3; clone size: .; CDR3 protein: CASSWRGTDTQYF
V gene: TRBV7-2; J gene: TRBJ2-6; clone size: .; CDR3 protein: CASSSAGQSSGANVLTF
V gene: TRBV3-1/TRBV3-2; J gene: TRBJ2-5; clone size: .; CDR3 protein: CASSRSIAETQYF
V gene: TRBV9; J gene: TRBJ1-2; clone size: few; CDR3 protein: CASSYSLDRVDYTF
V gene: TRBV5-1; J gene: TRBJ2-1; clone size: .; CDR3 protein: CASSASEVGNNEQFF
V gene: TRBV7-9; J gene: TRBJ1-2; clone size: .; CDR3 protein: CASSLTFDSHPNYGYTF
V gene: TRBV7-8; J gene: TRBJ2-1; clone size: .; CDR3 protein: CASSLELAGVYNEQFF
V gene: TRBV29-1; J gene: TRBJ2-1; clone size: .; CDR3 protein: CSVRAGGSSYNEQFF
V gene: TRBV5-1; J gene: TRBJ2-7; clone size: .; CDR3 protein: CASSSMTSSTYEQYF
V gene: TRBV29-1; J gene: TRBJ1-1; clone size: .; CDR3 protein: CSVGPPPGGNTEAFF
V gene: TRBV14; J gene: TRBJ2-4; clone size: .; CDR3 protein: CASSQASGGKNIQYF
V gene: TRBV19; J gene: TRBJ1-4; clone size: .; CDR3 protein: CASSPGGGQGAEKLFF
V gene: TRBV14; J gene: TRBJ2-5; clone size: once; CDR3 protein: CASSPSIRGPQETQYF
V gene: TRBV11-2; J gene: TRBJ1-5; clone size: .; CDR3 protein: CASSYGQGARSNQPQHF
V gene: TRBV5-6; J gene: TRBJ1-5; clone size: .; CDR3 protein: CASSLGGLMGSQPQHF
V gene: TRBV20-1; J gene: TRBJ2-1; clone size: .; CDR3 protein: CSASVSASGGAAEQFF
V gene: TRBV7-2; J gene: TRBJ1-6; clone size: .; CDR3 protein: CASSSRTGRNSPLHF
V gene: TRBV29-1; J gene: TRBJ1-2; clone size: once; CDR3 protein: CSVEVEGPGYTF
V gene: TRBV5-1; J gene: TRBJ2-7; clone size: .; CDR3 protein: CASSLQQGAEQYF
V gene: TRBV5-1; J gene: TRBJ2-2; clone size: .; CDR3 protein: CASSWAGDSPNTGELFF
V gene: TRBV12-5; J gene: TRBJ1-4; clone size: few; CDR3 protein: CASGLVGTGSNEKLFF
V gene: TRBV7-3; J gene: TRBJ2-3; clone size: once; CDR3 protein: CASSLSGDTQYF
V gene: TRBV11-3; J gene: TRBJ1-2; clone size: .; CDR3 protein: CASSVNLFTFESYTF
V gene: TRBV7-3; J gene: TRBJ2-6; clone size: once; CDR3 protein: CASSFDHRASGANVLTF
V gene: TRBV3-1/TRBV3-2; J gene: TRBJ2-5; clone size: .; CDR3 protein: CASSPIVGGGETQYF
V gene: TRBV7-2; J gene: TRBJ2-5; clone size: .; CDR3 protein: CASSLAGAETQYF
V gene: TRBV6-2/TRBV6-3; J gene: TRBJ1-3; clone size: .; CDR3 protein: CASSYSGVRSGNTIYF
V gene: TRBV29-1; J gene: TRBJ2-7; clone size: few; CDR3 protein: CSAGTGGAEQYF
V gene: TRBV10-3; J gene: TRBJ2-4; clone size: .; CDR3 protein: CAISGGDNDSQNKNIQYF
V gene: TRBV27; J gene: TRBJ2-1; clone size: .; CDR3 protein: CASSYSSGRANEQFF
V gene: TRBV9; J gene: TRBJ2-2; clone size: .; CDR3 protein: CASSVGSGLVPGELFF
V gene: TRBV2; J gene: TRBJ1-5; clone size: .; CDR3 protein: CASSVTGGRQPQHF
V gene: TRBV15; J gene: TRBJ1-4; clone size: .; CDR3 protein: CATSRDRERGVVLASGGEKLFF
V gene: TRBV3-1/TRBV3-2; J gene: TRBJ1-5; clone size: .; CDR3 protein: CASSPGTGRNQPQHF
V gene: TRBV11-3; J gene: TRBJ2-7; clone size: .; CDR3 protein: CASSLEGSLAGYEQYF
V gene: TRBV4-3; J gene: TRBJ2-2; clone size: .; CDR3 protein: CASSQDYGTANTGELFF
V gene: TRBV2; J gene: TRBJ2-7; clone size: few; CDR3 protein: CASSEIAGGYEQYF
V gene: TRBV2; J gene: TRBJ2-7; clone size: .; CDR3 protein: CASSPDRYEQYF
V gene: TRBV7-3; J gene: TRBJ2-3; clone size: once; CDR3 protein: CASSLTGLVPTDTQYF
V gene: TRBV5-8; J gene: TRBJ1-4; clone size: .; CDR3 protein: CASSSRQLYNEKLFF
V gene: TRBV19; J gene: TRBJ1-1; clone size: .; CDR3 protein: CASMGQPNTEAFF
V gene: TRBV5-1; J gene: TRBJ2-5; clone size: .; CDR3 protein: CASSLESRGPKTQYF
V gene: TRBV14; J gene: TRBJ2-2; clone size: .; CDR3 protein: CASSAISEAFANTGELFF
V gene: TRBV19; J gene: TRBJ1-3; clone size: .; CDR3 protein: CASSIGGSSSGNTIYF